The 31 T cell receptor beta chains reported below all come from one sample, sequenced in a study of cytomegalovirus exposure and HLA in healthy donors. Vbeta (60) and Jbeta (13) primers were used in the PCR. Method: immunoSEQ multiplex PCR; TCRdb's copy keeps in-frame clones and lacks some. The sample has under 250,000 clones, approximately 81% seen once. Sequenced sample: PBMCs. The receptors were gathered from a human donor in good health.

This clone was seen just once. The rearrangement joins TRBV7-2 to TRBJ1-4, with D hard to call. Germline V CDR1 and CDR2: SGHTA, FQGNSA. Trimming left V 1 base short and J 6 bases short, with 15 bases between. The CDR3 runs to 16 residues. Here the CDR3 reads CASSLGTADTDEKLFF. In DNA, the CDR3 is TGTGCCAGCAGCTTAGGCACGGCAGACACGGATGAAAAACTGTTTTTT. The full variable domain, in which reference TRBV7-2 and TRBJ1-4 provide the parts outside the CDR3, is GAGVSQSPSNKVTEKGKDVELRCDPISGHTALYWYRQSLGQGLEFLIYFQGNSAPDKSGLPSDRFSAERTGGSVSTLTIQRTQQEDSAVYLCASSLGTADTDEKLFFGSGTQLSVL.

This chain uses TRBV7-8 with TRBJ1-2, with 11 bases fitting TRBD1. The CDR3 consists of 15 residues. With 5 bases clipped from V and 2 bases from J, the junction kept 4 bases outside the gene matches. Germline V gives CDR1 SGHVS, CDR2 FQNEAQ. CDR3 DNA: TGTGCCAGCAGCGAAGGGACAGGGGGGAACTATGGCTACACCTTC. Encoded protein: CASSEGTGGNYGYTF.

A single count supports this clone. The germline gene is not matched at one end of the junction; a read error may be the cause. This chain uses TRBV7-9 with TRBJ2-7; TRBD1 is a possible D gene (5 bases). This CDR3 has 15 residues. The germline V gene has CDR1 SEHNR and CDR2 FQNEAQ (reference sequence). The CDR3 region is CSSSLEGKGAYEQYF. CDR3 coding DNA: TGTTCCAGCAGCTTAGAAGGGAAAGGGGCCTACGAGCAGTACTTC.

The V gene is TRBV25-1, the J gene TRBJ2-1; 10 positions agree with TRBD1. V shed 1 base, J shed 6 bases, and the junction held 3 bases outside the gene matches. The CDR3 is 15 residues long. CDR1 is MGHDK and CDR2 is SYGVNS in the germline V gene. CDR3 sequence (DNA): TGTGCCAGCAGTGAATTCGGGACAGGGGTCAATGAGCAGTTCTTC. Encoded protein: CASSEFGTGVNEQFF.

The gene calls are TRBV4-2 and TRBJ2-1, with 7 bases aligning to TRBD2. J lost 1 base, V lost 0 bases, and 6 bases had no gene match. CDR3 length: 17 amino acids. CDR1 is LGHNA and CDR2 is YNFKEQ in the germline V gene. The CDR3 DNA sequence: TGTGCCAGCAGCCAAGATCTTAGCGGGTCTTCCTACAATGAGCAGTTCTTC. Translating gives CASSQDLSGSSYNEQFF.

A note on this clone: Germline is not matched at one junction end, which may reflect a read error. V is TRBV7-9 and J is TRBJ2-7; 9 bases map to TRBD2. CDR3 size: 15 residues. Germline loops: CDR1 SEHNR, CDR2 FQNEAQ (reference sequence). The CDR3 loop is CSSSPLAGGPNEQYF. The CDR3 DNA follows: TGTTCCAGCAGCCCCCTCGCGGGAGGGCCTAACGAGCAGTACTTC. Together with reference TRBV7-9 and TRBJ2-7, the CDR3 gives the full variable domain: DTGVSQNPRHKITKRGQNVTFRCDPISEHNRLYWYRQTLGQGPEFLTYFQNEAQLEKSRLLSDRFSAERPKGSFSTLEIQRTEQGDSAMYLCSSSPLAGGPNEQYFGPGTRLTVT.

This clone showed up just once. The rearrangement links TRBV28 to TRBJ1-5, with 7 bases aligning to TRBD1. CDR1 and CDR2 (germline): MDHEN, SYDVKM. The CDR3 runs to 14 residues. The V gene end was trimmed by 5 bases and the J gene end by 3 bases; junction bases not matched to a gene: 4. The CDR3 is CASSPGQNNQPQHF. CDR3 DNA: TGTGCCAGCAGTCCGGGACAGAACAATCAGCCCCAGCATTTT.

This clone was seen a few times. The rearrangement links TRBV6-1 to TRBJ1-2, with 8 nucleotides matching TRBD1. Germline CDR1 is MNHNS and CDR2 is SASEGT. The CDR3 extends over 14 amino acids. Trimming removed 7 bases from V and 6 bases from J; junction bases left unmatched: 10. The CDR3 DNA is TGTGCCAGCATCCTAGGACAGGGTAATGATGGCTACACCTTC. Protein sequence: CASILGQGNDGYTF.

This rearrangement joins TRBV18 to TRBJ2-3; D may be TRBD2 (5 bases). This CDR3 is 16 amino acids long. V was cut by 2 bases and J by 1 base, with 13 bases left in between. The germline V gene has CDR1 KGHSH and CDR2 LQKENI. CDR3 DNA sequence: TGTGCCAGCTCACCAACAAGTAGCGTGGGCACAGATACGCAGTATTTT. The encoded protein is CASSPTSSVGTDTQYF.

The chain recombines TRBV9 with TRBJ2-3, with D maybe TRBD2 (6 bases). CDR1 SGDLS and CDR2 YYNGEE come from the germline V gene. Trimming took off 1 base at V and 0 bases at J, with 9 bases between the two ends. The CDR3 consists of 15 residues. The chain's CDR3 is CASSVSSGSTDTQYF. DNA for the CDR3: TGTGCCAGCAGCGTATCAAGCGGGAGCACAGATACGCAGTATTTT.

The rearrangement joins TRBV7-2 to TRBJ2-7, with 8 nucleotides matching TRBD2. Germline CDR1 reads SGHTA; CDR2 reads FQGNSA. The CDR3 has 14 residues. J lost 3 bases, V lost 5 bases, and 6 bases had no gene match. CDR3 protein: CASSLTSEGYEQYF. Here the CDR3 DNA reads TGTGCCAGCAGCCTGACTAGCGAAGGCTACGAGCAGTACTTC.

V usage is TRBV2 and J usage is TRBJ2-6; TRBD2 agrees at 15 bases. Germline V gene sequence: CDR1 SNHLY, CDR2 FYNNEI. This CDR3 has 21 residues. After removal of 3 bases from V and 0 bases from J, the junction contained 9 bases not matched to a gene. The CDR3 loop is CASSDGRTSGRAPSGANVLTF. CDR3 in DNA: TGTGCCAGCAGTGACGGTAGGACTAGCGGGAGGGCCCCCTCTGGGGCCAACGTCCTGACTTTC.

This clone was seen a handful of times. The V and J genes are TRBV5-6 and TRBJ2-2; D uncertain. CDR1 SGHDT and CDR2 YYEEEE come from the germline V gene. This CDR3 contains 12 residues. V was shortened by 2 bases and J by 11 bases, with 10 bases between the two germline ends. The CDR3 sequence is CASSLLTPELFF. The CDR3 DNA follows: TGTGCCAGCAGCTTACTTACCCCCGAGCTGTTTTTT.

The chain carries TRBV7-9 and TRBJ2-7; D is possibly TRBD2 (7 bases). The ends were cut back, 5 bases at V and 3 bases at J, with 23 bases in the middle. Germline CDR1 reads SEHNR; CDR2 reads FQNEAQ (reference sequence). CDR3 length: 17 amino acids. CDR3 amino acids: CASSQGPGGGDYYEQYF. The CDR3 DNA reads TGTGCCAGCAGCCAGGGGCCCGGGGGAGGGGACTACTACGAGCAGTACTTC. Full variable domain (remainder filled in from reference TRBV7-9 and TRBJ2-7): DTGVSQNPRHKITKRGQNVTFRCDPISEHNRLYWYRQTLGQGPEFLTYFQNEAQLEKSRLLSDRFSAERPKGSFSTLEIQRTEQGDSAMYLCASSQGPGGGDYYEQYFGPGTRLTVT.

The chain recombines TRBV11-2 with TRBJ1-1; D is unresolved. The germline V gene encodes CDR1 SGHAT and CDR2 FQNNGV. This CDR3 contains 13 residues. V lost 0 bases and J lost 8, with 10 bases in between. For the CDR3, the DNA is TGTGCCAGCAGCTTAGAGAAGGGAGCGGAAGCTTTCTTT. Protein: CASSLEKGAEAFF.

The rearrangement links TRBV6-1 to TRBJ1-1, with no clear D. V lost 6 bases and J lost 4, with 12 bases in between. Germline lookup yields CDR1 MNHNS and CDR2 SASEGT. The CDR3 contains 13 residues. The CDR3 is CASSALRGTEAFF. CDR3 sequence (DNA): TGTGCCAGCAGCGCCCTCCGAGGCACTGAAGCTTTCTTT.

The chain employs TRBV28 and TRBJ1-1; perhaps TRBD1 as D (5 bases). V was shortened by 2 bases and J by 7 bases, with 14 bases between the two germline ends. This CDR3 comprises 14 residues. Germline V gene sequence: CDR1 MDHEN, CDR2 SYDVKM. CDR3 coding DNA: TGTGCCAGCAGTTTAAGGTCCGGGGGAGGTGAAGCTTTCTTT. Its translation is CASSLRSGGGEAFF.

This clone was counted between two and nine times. The rearrangement links TRBV4-2 to TRBJ2-1, with a possible D match to TRBD2 (6 bases). Germline V gene data show CDR1 as LGHNA and CDR2 as YNFKEQ. This CDR3 comprises 14 residues. V was clipped by 11 bases and J by 2 bases, with 16 bases between them. The CDR3 here is CASKGGNAYNEQFF. In DNA, the CDR3 is TGTGCCTCCAAAGGCGGGAACGCCTACAATGAGCAGTTCTTC.

This sequence joins TRBV28 and TRBJ1-1, with D unclear. Trimming took 5 bases from V and 1 from J, leaving 14 bases between them. The CDR3 sequence is 15 residues long. CDR1 is MDHEN and CDR2 is SYDVKM in the germline V gene. For the CDR3, the DNA is TGTGCCAGCAGTGCGTCGATAAGAGGGAACACTGAAGCTTTCTTT. Protein sequence: CASSASIRGNTEAFF. The variable domain in full, with the rest retrieved from reference TRBV28 and TRBJ1-1, is DVKVTQSSRYLVKRTGEKVFLECVQDMDHENMFWYRQDPGLGLRLIYFSYDVKMKEKGDIPEGYSVSREKKERFSLILESASTNQTSMYLCASSASIRGNTEAFFGQGTRLTVV.

The J gene is TRBJ2-3, the V gene TRBV27, with a possible D match to TRBD2 (5 bases). The germline V gene encodes CDR1 MNHEY and CDR2 SMNVEV (reference sequence). There are 15 residues in the CDR3. The V and J ends lost 2 bases and 1 base respectively, with 10 bases between them. This chain's CDR3 is CASSLRGMGTDTQYF. CDR3 DNA: TGTGCCAGCAGTTTAAGAGGGATGGGCACAGATACGCAGTATTTT.

This chain uses TRBV6-5 with TRBJ1-2, with TRBD1 as a possible D gene (6 bases). The CDR3 contains 14 residues. V was shortened by 6 bases and J by 4 bases, with 15 bases between the two germline ends. CDR1 is MNHEY, CDR2 SVGAGI, per germline. The CDR3 DNA follows: TGTGCCAGCAGCCAAGAGGGACACCGCTATGGCTACACCTTC. This gives the protein CASSQEGHRYGYTF.

The genes are TRBV7-9 and TRBJ1-2; weak D call: TRBD1 (5 bases). Germline V CDR1 and CDR2: SEHNR, FQNEAQ (reference sequence). Trimming removed 5 bases from V and 4 bases from J, with 17 bases in between. This CDR3 spans 15 amino acids. CDR3 DNA: TGTGCCAGCAGCCCCGTCAACGGGGGAGGCTATGGCTACACCTTC. Residues: CASSPVNGGGYGYTF.

The chain has TRBV7-2 and TRBJ2-5; TRBD2 matches at 7 bases. CDR1 is SGHTA and CDR2 is FQGNSA in the germline V gene. V dropped 7 bases and J dropped 5; count of bases not matched to a gene: 10. The CDR3 runs 14 residues. CDR3 DNA: TGTGCCAGCACCGCGCGCGGGAGTTTGGAGACCCAGTACTTC. This sequence encodes CASTARGSLETQYF.

This clone was seen a handful of times. This sequence joins TRBV11-2 and TRBJ2-7; the match to TRBD2 covers 8 bases. Germline-derived CDR1 and CDR2 are SGHAT and FQNNGV. Germline trimming cut 5 bases from V and 4 bases from J; bases unmatched to any gene: 16. The CDR3 consists of 17 residues. The CDR3 DNA reads TGTGCCAGCAGCCATCCGGGAGCGGGAGAGGCGGTTTACGAGCAGTACTTC. Its protein product is CASSHPGAGEAVYEQYF.

The chain has TRBV7-9 and TRBJ2-7, with D maybe TRBD2 (6 bases). The germline V gene encodes CDR1 SEHNR and CDR2 FQNEAQ (reference sequence). Deletions cut 2 bases from V and 2 bases from J, with 13 bases between. The CDR3 runs 15 residues. The CDR3 bases are TGTGCCAGCAGCTTATGGGGAGGAAAAACCTACGAGCAGTACTTC. The encoded protein is CASSLWGGKTYEQYF.

In this sample, this clone turned up once. DNA of the CDR3: TGCAGCGTTGTTTGGCAGGGTCTATACGAGCAGTACTTC. Protein sequence: CSVVWQGLYEQYF. The J gene is TRBJ2-7, the V gene TRBV29-1; possibly TRBD1 for D (5 bases). The V gene lost 4 bases and the J gene lost 4 bases, with 14 bases spanning the gap. Germline CDR1 reads SQVTM; CDR2 reads ANQGSEA. The CDR3 is 13 residues long.

Details on this clone: The junction and the germline gene differ at one end; a read error may be behind it. The J gene is TRBJ1-5, the V gene TRBV19, with 10 nucleotides matching TRBD1. The V gene's germline CDR1 is LNHDA and CDR2 SQIVND (reference sequence). There are 19 residues in the CDR3. CDR3 bases: TGTGCCAGTAGTAAGAGGACAGGGGGTACTTTAATAAGCAATCATCCCCAGCATTTT. This sequence encodes CASSKRTGGTLISNHPQHF. Variable domain in full (rest from reference TRBV19 and TRBJ1-5): DGGITQSPKYLFRKEGQNVTLSCEQNLNHDAMYWYRQDPGQGLRLIYYSQIVNDFQKGDIAEGYSVSREKKESFPLTVTSAQKNPTAFYLCASSKRTGGTLISNHPQHFGDGTRLSIL.

The table lists this clone with a count of one. V is TRBV25-1 and J is TRBJ2-1; tentative D call: TRBD1 (6 bases). V was trimmed by 6 bases and J by 2 bases, leaving 11 bases between them. The germline V gene encodes CDR1 MGHDK and CDR2 SYGVNS. CDR3 length: 14 amino acids. CDR3 in DNA: TGTGCCAGCAGATCAACAGGGCCCTACAATGAGCAGTTCTTC. Residues: CASRSTGPYNEQFF.

The rearrangement uses TRBV10-3 and TRBJ2-3; TRBD2 matches 13 bases. V was clipped by 3 bases and J by 7 bases; unmatched bases: 22. This CDR3 contains 21 residues. Germline CDR1 ENHRY, CDR2 SYGVKD. The DNA for the CDR3 is TGTGCCATCAGTGACCCGATCGGGCGGACTAGCGGGAGTGAGACTTTCTATACGCAGTATTTT. Translated: CAISDPIGRTSGSETFYTQYF.

This chain joins TRBV4-1 and TRBJ2-7, with 7 bases that match TRBD2. The J segment lost 6 bases and the V segment lost 6 bases, leaving 8 bases of the junction unmatched. The V gene's germline CDR1 is MGHRA and CDR2 YSYEKL. The CDR3 loop spans 13 amino acids. CDR3 nucleotide sequence: TGCGCCAGCAGTCATTCCAGGGAGGGCGAGCAGTACTTC. Its translation is CASSHSREGEQYF.

The rearrangement links TRBV6-5 to TRBJ2-7; 7 nucleotides agree with TRBD1. Germline-derived CDR1 and CDR2 are MNHEY and SVGAGI. The trim removed 4 bases at V and 2 bases at J, leaving 8 bases unmatched. The CDR3 consists of 15 residues. CDR3 region: CASSSSPTGPYEQYF. The CDR3 nucleotides read TGTGCCAGCAGTTCTTCACCGACAGGGCCCTACGAGCAGTACTTC.